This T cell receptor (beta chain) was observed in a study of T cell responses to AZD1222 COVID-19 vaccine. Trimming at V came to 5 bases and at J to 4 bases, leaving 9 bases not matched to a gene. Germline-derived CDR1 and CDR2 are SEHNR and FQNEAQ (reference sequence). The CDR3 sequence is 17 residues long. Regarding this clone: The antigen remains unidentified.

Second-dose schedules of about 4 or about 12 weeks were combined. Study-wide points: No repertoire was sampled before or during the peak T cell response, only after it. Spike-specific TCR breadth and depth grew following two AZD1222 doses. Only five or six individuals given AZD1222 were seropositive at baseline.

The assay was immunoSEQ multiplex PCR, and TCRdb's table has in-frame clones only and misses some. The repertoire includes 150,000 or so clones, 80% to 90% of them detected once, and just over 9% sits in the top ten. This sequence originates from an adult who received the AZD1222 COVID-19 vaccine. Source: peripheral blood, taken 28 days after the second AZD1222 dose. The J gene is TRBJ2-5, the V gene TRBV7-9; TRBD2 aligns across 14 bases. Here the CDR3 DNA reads TGTGCCAGCAGCCCCGGACTAGCGGGAGGAACTGTAGAGACCCAGTACTTC. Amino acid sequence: CASSPGLAGGTVETQYF.